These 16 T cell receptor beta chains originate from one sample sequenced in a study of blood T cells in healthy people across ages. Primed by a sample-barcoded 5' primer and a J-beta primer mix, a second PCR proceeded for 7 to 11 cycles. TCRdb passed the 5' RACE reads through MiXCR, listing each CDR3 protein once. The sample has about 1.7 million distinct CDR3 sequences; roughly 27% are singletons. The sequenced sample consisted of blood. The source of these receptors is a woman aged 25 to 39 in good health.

The CDR3 is CASSLLRGQDTQYF. DNA for the CDR3: TGTGCCAGCAGCTTATTAAGGGGGCAAGATACGCAGTATTTT. The J gene is TRBJ2-3, the V gene TRBV7-2; TRBD1 agrees at 7 bases. Germline CDR1 SGHTA, CDR2 FQGNSA. There are 14 residues in the CDR3. V dropped 2 bases and J dropped 5; count of bases not matched to a gene: 4.

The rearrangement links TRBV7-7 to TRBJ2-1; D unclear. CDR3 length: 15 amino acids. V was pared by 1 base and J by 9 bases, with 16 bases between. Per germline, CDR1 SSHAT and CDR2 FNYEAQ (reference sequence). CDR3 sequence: CASSLGAPRMSEQFF. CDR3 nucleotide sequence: TGTGCCAGCAGCTTAGGGGCGCCTAGAATGAGTGAGCAGTTCTTC.

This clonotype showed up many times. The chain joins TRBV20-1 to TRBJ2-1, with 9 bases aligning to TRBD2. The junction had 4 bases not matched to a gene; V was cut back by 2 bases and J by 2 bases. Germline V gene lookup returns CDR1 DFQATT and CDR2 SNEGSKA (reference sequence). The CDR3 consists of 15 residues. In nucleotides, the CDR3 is TGCAGTGCTAGAATAGCGGGAGCCGCCTACAATGAGCAGTTCTTC. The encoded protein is CSARIAGAAYNEQFF.

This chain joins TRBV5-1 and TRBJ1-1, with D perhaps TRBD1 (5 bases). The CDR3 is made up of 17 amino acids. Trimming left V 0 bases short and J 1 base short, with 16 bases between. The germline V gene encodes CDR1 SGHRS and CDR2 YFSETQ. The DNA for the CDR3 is TGCGCCAGCAGCTTGGGGGCGGTTCGGCAGGGGAACACTGAAGCTTTCTTT. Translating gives CASSLGAVRQGNTEAFF. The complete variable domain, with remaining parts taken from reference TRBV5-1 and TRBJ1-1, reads KAGVTQTPRYLIKTRGQQVTLSCSPISGHRSVSWYQQTPGQGLQFLFEYFSETQRNKGNFPGRFSGRQFSNSRSEMNVSTLELGDSALYLCASSLGAVRQGNTEAFFGQGTRLTVV.

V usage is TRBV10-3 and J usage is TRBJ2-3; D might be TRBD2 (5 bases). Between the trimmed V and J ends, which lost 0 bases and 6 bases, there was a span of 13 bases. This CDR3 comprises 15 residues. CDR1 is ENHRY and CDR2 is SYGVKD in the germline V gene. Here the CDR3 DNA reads TGTGCCATCAGTGAGTCGTCACGAGGAGGTGATACGCAGTATTTT. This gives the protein CAISESSRGGDTQYF.

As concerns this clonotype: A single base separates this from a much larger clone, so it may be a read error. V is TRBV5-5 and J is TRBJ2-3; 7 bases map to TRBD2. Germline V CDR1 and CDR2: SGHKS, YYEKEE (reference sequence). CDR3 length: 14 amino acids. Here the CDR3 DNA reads TGTGCCAGCAGGGGAGGGGCCCGCACACATACGCAGTATTTT. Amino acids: CASRGGARTHTQYF.

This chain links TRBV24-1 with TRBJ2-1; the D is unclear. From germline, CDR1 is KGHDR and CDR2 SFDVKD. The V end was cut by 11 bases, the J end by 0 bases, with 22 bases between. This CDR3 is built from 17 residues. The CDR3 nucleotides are TGTGCCATACTACGGCCTTCTGATAGTAGCTCCTACAATGAGCAGTTCTTC. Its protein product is CAILRPSDSSSYNEQFF.

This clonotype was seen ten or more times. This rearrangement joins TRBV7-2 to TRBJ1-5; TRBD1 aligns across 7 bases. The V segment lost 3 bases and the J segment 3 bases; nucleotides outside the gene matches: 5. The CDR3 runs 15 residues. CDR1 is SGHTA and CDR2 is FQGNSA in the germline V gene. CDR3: CASSFRGGNNQPQHF. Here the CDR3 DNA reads TGTGCCAGCAGCTTTCGAGGGGGCAACAATCAGCCCCAGCATTTT.

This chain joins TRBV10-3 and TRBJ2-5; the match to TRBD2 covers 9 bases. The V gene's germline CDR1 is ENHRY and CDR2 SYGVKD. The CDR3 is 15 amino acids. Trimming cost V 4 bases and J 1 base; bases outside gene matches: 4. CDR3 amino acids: CAISGSGGRQETQYF. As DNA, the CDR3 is TGTGCCATCAGTGGTAGCGGGGGCCGCCAAGAGACCCAGTACTTC.

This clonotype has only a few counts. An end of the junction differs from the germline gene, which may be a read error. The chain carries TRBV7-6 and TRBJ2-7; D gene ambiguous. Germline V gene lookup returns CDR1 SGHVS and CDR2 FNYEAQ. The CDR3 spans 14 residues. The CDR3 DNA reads TGTTCCAGCAGCTTCGACGGCTTAAGGTCCGAGCAGTACTTC. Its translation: CSSSFDGLRSEQYF.

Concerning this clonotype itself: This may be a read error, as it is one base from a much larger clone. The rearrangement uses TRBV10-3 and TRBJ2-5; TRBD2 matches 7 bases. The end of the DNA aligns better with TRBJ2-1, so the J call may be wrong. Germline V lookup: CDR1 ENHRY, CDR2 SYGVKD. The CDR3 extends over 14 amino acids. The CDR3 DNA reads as TGTGCCATCAGTTGGTCTAGCGGCCAAGAGACCCAGTTCTTC. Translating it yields CAISWSSGQETQFF.

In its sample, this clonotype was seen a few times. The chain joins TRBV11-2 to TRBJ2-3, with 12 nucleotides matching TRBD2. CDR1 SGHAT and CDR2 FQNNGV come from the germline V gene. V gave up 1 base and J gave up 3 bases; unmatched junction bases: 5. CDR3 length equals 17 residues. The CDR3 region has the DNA TGTGCCAGCAGCTTAGCCCAGACTAGCGGGAGTACAGATACGCAGTATTTT. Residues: CASSLAQTSGSTDTQYF.

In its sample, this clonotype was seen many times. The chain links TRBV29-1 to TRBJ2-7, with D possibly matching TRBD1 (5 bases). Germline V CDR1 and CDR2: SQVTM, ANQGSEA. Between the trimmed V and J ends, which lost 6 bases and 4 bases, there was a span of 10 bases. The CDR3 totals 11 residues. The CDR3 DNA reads TGCAGCGTCCGACAGCTTTACGAGCAGTACTTC. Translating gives CSVRQLYEQYF.

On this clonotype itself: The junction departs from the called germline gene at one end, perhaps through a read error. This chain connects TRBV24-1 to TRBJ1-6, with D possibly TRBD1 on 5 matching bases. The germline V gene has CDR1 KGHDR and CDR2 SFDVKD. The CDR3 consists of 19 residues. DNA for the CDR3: TGTGCCACCAGTGATTTAAGGACACCCAGGAGCTCCTATAATTCACCCCCCCACTTT. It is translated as CATSDLRTPRSSYNSPPHF.

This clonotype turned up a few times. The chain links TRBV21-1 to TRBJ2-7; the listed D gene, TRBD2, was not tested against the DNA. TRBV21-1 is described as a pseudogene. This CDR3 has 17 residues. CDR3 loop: CASSRLLGTPTFYEQYF. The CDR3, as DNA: TGTGCCAGCAGCAGACTACTAGGGACTCCCACATTCTACGAGCAGTACTTC.

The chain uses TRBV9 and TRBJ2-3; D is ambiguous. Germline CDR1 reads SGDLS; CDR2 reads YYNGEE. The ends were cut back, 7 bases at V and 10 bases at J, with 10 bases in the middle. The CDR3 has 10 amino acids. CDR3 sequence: CASSPPAQYF. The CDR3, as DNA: TGTGCCAGCTCCCCCCCGGCGCAGTATTTT. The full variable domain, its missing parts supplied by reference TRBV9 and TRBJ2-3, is DSGVTQTPKHLITATGQRVTLRCSPRSGDLSVYWYQQSLDQGLQFLIQYYNGEERAKGNILERFSAQQFPDLHSELNLSSLELGDSALYFCASSPPAQYFGPGTRLTVL.